Each of the 8 T cell receptor beta chains below was sequenced from the same sample in a study of Graves' ophthalmopathy and Graves' hyperthyroidism. The study amplified TCR beta CDR3 regions using RNA transcripts. The authors performed first-round RT-PCR with HTBI primers and then a second-round multiplex PCR. TCRdb re-derived calls from the multiplex PCR reads in MiXCR, one entry per CDR3 protein. In the table there are over a million distinct CDR3 sequences, approximately 35% of which are singletons. The specimen was peripheral blood or thyroid tissue (not recorded which). The source is an adult man with Graves' hyperthyroidism.

The chain employs TRBV20-1 and TRBJ2-5; 8 nucleotides match TRBD2. The CDR3 sequence is 10 residues long. Germline CDR1 DFQATT, CDR2 SNEGSKA (reference sequence). This CDR3 is CRPGGETQYF. The DNA of the CDR3 is TGCAGGCCGGGGGGGGAGACCCAGTACTTC.

This sequence joins TRBV6-2 or TRBV6-3 and TRBJ2-5; TRBD1 aligns across 9 bases. The germline CDR1 and CDR2 sequences are MNHEY and SVGEGT. V lost 5 bases and J lost 1; bases outside the gene matches: 8. The CDR3 extends over 16 amino acids. The CDR3 reads CASSKRMGQGQETQYF. In DNA, the CDR3 is TGTGCCAGCAGTAAACGGATGGGACAGGGCCAAGAGACCCAGTACTTC.

This clonotype showed up many times. The CDR3: CSALLGQTSYEQYF. The CDR3 DNA reads as TGCAGTGCGCTTTTGGGACAGACCTCCTACGAGCAGTACTTC. This rearrangement joins TRBV20-1 to TRBJ2-7; TRBD1 matches at 7 bases. The CDR3 length is 14 residues. The trim removed 6 bases at V and 0 bases at J, leaving 8 bases unmatched. Germline loops: CDR1 DFQATT, CDR2 SNEGSKA (reference sequence).

Comment on this clonotype: One base away lies a much larger clone, so this may be a sequencing read error. This chain links TRBV9 with TRBJ2-7; possibly TRBD2 for D (6 bases). V dropped 4 bases and J dropped 6 bases, with 20 bases sitting between them. Germline CDR1 and CDR2: SGDLS and YYNGEE. The CDR3 totals 15 residues. CDR3 in DNA: TGTGCCAGCAGCCCCGACCCGACGAGGGGAGGCGAGCAGTACTTC. Translated, it gives CASSPDPTRGGEQYF.

In this sample, this clonotype turned up many times. This chain links TRBV19 with TRBJ1-5, with 8 bases matching TRBD1. The CDR3 extends over 16 amino acids. V lost 0 bases and J lost 0; bases outside the gene matches: 1. Germline V gene lookup returns CDR1 LNHDA and CDR2 SQIVND (reference sequence). This CDR3 is CASSIEDRDSNQPQHF. DNA of the CDR3: TGTGCCAGTAGTATAGAGGACAGGGATAGCAATCAGCCCCAGCATTTT.

V gene TRBV9 combines with J gene TRBJ1-2; D ambiguous. The CDR3 is made up of 15 amino acids. V shed 2 bases and J shed 5 bases, with 16 bases lying between them. Per the germline V gene, CDR1 is SGDLS and CDR2 is YYNGEE. The CDR3 DNA sequence: TGTGCCAGCAGCGTCACTACCGGGCGGCGGTATGGCTACACCTTC. This codes for CASSVTTGRRYGYTF.

A word on this clonotype: One base away lies a much larger clone, so this may be a sequencing read error. The CDR3 reads CVSSPRNPHSYEQYF. CDR3 nucleotides: TGTGTCAGCAGCCCCCGGAACCCCCACTCCTACGAGCAGTACTTC. The rearrangement links TRBV9 to TRBJ2-7, with D unclear. The CDR3 is 15 residues long. The germline V gene encodes CDR1 SGDLS and CDR2 YYNGEE.

This chain joins TRBV10-3 and TRBJ1-2, with 10 bases identical to TRBD1. The CDR3 has 13 residues. Unmatched junction bases numbered 5, after V lost 6 bases and J lost 7 bases. Germline-derived CDR1 and CDR2 are ENHRY and SYGVKD. This CDR3 is CAISRDRGSGYTF. Here the CDR3 DNA reads TGTGCCATCAGCCGGGACAGGGGTTCTGGCTACACCTTC.